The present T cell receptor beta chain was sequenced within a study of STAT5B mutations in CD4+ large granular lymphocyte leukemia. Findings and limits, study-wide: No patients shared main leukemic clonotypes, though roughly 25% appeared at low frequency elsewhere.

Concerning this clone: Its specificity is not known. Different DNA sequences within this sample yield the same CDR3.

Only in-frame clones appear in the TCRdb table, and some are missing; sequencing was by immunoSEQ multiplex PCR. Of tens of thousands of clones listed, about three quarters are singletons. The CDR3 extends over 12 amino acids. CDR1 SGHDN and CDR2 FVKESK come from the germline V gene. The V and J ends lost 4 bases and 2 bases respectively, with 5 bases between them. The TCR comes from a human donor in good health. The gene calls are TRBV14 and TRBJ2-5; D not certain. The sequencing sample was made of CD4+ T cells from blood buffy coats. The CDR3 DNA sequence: TGTGCCAGCAGCCGACTGCAAGAGACCCAGTACTTC. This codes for CASSRLQETQYF.